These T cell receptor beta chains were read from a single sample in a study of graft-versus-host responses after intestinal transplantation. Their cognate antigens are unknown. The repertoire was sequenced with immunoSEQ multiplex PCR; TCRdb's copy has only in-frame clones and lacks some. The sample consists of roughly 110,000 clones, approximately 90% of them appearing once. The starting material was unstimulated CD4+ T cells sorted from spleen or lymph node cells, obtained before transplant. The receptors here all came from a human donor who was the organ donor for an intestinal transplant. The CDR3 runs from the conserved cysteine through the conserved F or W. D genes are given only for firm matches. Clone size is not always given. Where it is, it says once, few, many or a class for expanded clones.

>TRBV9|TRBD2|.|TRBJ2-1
TGTGCCAGCAGCGTAGGCGGCGGGAGCTATGAGCAGTTCTTC
CASSVGGGSYEQFF
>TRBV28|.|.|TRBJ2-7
TGTGCCAGCAGTTTAACCAGGCCCCCCTACGAGCAGTACTTC
CASSLTRPPYEQYF
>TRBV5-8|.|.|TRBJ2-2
TGTGCCAGCAGCTTGGCAATTTTCAACGTATCGAACACCGGGGAGCTGTTTTTT
CASSLAIFNVSNTGELFF
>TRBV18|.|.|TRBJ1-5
TGTGCCAGCTCCCCCATGGCAAGTAATCAGCCCCAGCATTTT
CASSPMASNQPQHF
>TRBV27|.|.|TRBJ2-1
TGTGCCAGCATGAATACCGCCGGGACTCCCCTCGCGAGAGAGCAGTTCTTC
CASMNTAGTPLAREQFF
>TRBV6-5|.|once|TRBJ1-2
TGTGCCAGCTCAGGCGGGAATGGCTACACCTTC
CASSGGNGYTF
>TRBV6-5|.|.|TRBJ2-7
TGTGCCAGCAGTTACGGCAGGGATACTTACGAGCAGTACTTC
CASSYGRDTYEQYF
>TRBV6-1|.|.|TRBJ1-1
TGTGCCAGCAGCTGGACAAAGAACACTGAAGCTTTCTTT
CASSWTKNTEAFF
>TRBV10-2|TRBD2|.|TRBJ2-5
TGCGCCAGCAGTGGGACTAGCGGCCAAGAGACCCAGTACTTC
CASSGTSGQETQYF
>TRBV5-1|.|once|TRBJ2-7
TGCGCCAGCAGCTCTCAGGGGAACTCCTACGAGCAGTACTTC
CASSSQGNSYEQYF
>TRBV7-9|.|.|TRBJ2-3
TGTGCCAGCAGCCAGGACCAGTCAACAGATACGCAGTATTTT
CASSQDQSTDTQYF
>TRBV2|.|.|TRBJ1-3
TGTGCCAGCAGTGAAGCTAGGACAACGGTGGCTGGAAACACCATATATTTT
CASSEARTTVAGNTIYF
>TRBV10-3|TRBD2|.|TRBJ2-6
TGTGCCATCAGAAGCGGGAGCGTAGGATCTGGGGCCAACGTCCTGACTTTC
CAIRSGSVGSGANVLTF
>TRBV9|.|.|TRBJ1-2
TGTGCCAGCAGCGTAGGGGGCAGTTCGCTCTATGGCTACACCTTC
CASSVGGSSLYGYTF
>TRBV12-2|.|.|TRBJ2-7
TGTGCAAGTCGCTTATTGACTAGCCCGGGACCCTACGAGCAGTACTTC
CASRLLTSPGPYEQYF
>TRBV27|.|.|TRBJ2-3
TGTGCCAGCACGGTGGCCGGCACAGATACGCAGTATTTT
CASTVAGTDTQYF
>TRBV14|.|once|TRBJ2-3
TGTGCCAGCAGCCCGCCGACTAGCACAGATACGCAGTATTTT
CASSPPTSTDTQYF
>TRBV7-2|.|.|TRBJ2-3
TGTGCCAGCAGCCCTACAGGGCGTTCTAGCACAGATACGCAGTATTTT
CASSPTGRSSTDTQYF
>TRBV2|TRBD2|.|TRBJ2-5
TGTGCCAGCAGCACGACACGGACTAGCGGGAGTCCGGAGACCCAGTACTTC
CASSTTRTSGSPETQYF
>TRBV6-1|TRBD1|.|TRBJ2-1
TGTGCCAGCAGGAGACAGGGGGCGGGTGAGCAGTTCTTC
CASRRQGAGEQFF
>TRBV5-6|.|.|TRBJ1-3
TGTGCCAGCAGCTTGGCACAGCTGTCCGGAAACACCATATATTTT
CASSLAQLSGNTIYF
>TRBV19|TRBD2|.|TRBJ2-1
TGTGCCAGTAGTGCCAGACTAGCGGGAGGATACAATGAGCAGTTCTTC
CASSARLAGGYNEQFF
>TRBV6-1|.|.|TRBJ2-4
TGTGCCAGCTCCCCCGGGACATCAAAAAACATTCAGTACTTC
CASSPGTSKNIQYF